This entry concerns a single T cell receptor beta chain. Its antigen is still unknown. The junction differs from germline at one of its ends, possibly a read error. This specimen belongs to a study of cytomegalovirus exposure and HLA in healthy donors. PCR amplification relied on 60 Vbeta primers (plus 13 Jbeta primers). Sequenced by immunoSEQ multiplex PCR; TCRdb stores in-frame clones only, minus some. The data hold 87,000 or so clones, with approximately 7.7% observed a single time. CDR1 SGHVS and CDR2 FQNEAQ come from the germline V gene. The CDR3 is 15 amino acids. Overall study results and limits: Excluded were some V segments that proved indistinguishable, including TRBV6-2 and TRBV6-3. Most likely, a cluster of highly shared sequence variants arose as a sequencing artifact. The study designated roughly 160 TCR beta chains cytomegalovirus-associated.

The sample taken for sequencing was PBMCs. The chain employs TRBV7-8 and TRBJ1-1; 8 bases align to TRBD1. This clonotype was sampled from a man aged 45-60 years in good health and CMV-seronegative. CDR3 nucleotide sequence: TGTGCCAGCAGCGTTACAGGGGGTTTGAAGACTGAAGCTTTCTTT. Its translation is CASSVTGGLKTEAFF.